The rows below give T cell receptor beta chains drawn from one sample of a study of shared clonotypes between healthy human individuals. Generated by immunoSEQ multiplex PCR, the TCRdb table keeps only in-frame clones and is missing some. The sample yields 300,000 or so clones, approximately 79% seen once. Sequenced: memory CD4+ T cells sorted from blood. All receptors come from a man aged 30 to 39 in good health. Both conserved end residues are part of each CDR3. D genes are given only for firm matches. Clone size is given for some rows only: seen once, a few or many times, or a class if the clone is expanded.

d_gene	v_gene	j_gene	abundance	CDR3aa	CDR3nt
NA	TRBV18	TRBJ1-1	few	CASSPTGWNTEAFF	TGTGCCAGCTCACCGACAGGATGGAACACTGAAGCTTTCTTT
NA	TRBV25-1	TRBJ1-2	NA	CASSEVGGYTF	TGTGCCAGCAGTGAGGTCGGTGGCTACACCTTC
TRBD1	TRBV5-1	TRBJ2-7	once	CASSLRTGAYEQYF	TGCGCCAGCAGCTTGCGGACAGGGGCCTACGAGCAGTACTTC
NA	TRBV6-5	TRBJ2-7	NA	CASSEGGYEQYF	TGTGCCAGCAGTGAAGGGGGGTACGAGCAGTACTTC
NA	TRBV2	TRBJ2-3	NA	CASRQSSTDTQYF	TGTGCCAGCAGACAGTCTAGCACAGATACGCAGTATTTT
TRBD1	TRBV5-5	TRBJ2-5	NA	CASSLGDRGPGETQYF	TGTGCCAGCAGCTTAGGGGACAGGGGGCCGGGAGAGACCCAGTACTTC
TRBD1	TRBV5-6	TRBJ1-6	NA	CASSRQGDNSPLHF	TGTGCCAGCAGCCGACAGGGAGATAATTCACCCCTCCACTTT
NA	TRBV7-7	TRBJ2-1	many	CASSPGAGPGYNEQFF	TGTGCCAGCAGCCCAGGGGCGGGACCGGGGTACAATGAGCAGTTCTTC
NA	TRBV5-8	TRBJ2-6	once	CASSLATGRGANVLTF	TGTGCCAGCAGCTTGGCTACGGGACGGGGGGCCAACGTCCTGACTTTC
NA	TRBV7-9	TRBJ1-1	many	CASSPVAGRVTEAFF	TGTGCCAGCAGTCCTGTGGCCGGGCGAGTCACTGAAGCTTTCTTT
NA	TRBV5-6	TRBJ1-3	once	CASSLVLGRGNTIYF	TGTGCCAGCAGCTTGGTTCTGGGGAGAGGAAACACCATATATTTT
NA	TRBV7-9	TRBJ2-3	NA	CASTKERTDTQYF	TGTGCCAGCACCAAAGAGAGAACAGATACGCAGTATTTT
NA	TRBV28	TRBJ1-5	few	CASSYQGRLQPQHF	TGTGCCAGCAGTTATCAGGGACGACTACAGCCCCAGCATTTT
TRBD2	TRBV5-1	TRBJ2-1	NA	CASSLLAGFSYNEQFF	TGCGCCAGCAGCTTATTAGCGGGATTCTCCTACAATGAGCAGTTCTTC
TRBD2	TRBV19	TRBJ2-1	NA	CASRIGPIAGGGYNEQFF	TGTGCCAGTAGGATAGGTCCTATAGCGGGAGGGGGGTACAATGAGCAGTTCTTC
TRBD2	TRBV25-1	TRBJ2-3	NA	CATSGRGTDTQYF	TGTGCCACAAGCGGGAGGGGGACAGATACGCAGTATTTT
NA	TRBV6-1	TRBJ2-6	NA	CASSFDGSGANVLTF	TGTGCCAGCAGTTTCGATGGGTCTGGGGCCAACGTCCTGACTTTC